Presented here are 32 T cell receptor beta chains from one specimen sequenced in a study of shared clonotypes between healthy human individuals. The data were produced by immunoSEQ multiplex PCR, yet TCRdb's version contains in-frame clones alone and is incomplete. The data show some 1.4 million clones, roughly 96% seen once. Source material: naive CD4+ T cells sorted from blood. Indicated subset: CD45RA+ positively selected. Source of these receptors: a man aged 25 to 45 in good health.

This chain uses TRBV10-3 with TRBJ1-4; D not resolved. The CDR3 totals 11 residues. The V end lost 2 bases, the J end lost 12 bases, and 7 bases lay between the germline ends. CDR1 and CDR2 from the germline V gene are ENHRY and SYGVKD. The DNA for the CDR3 is TGTGCCATCAGTGAGGGCGGGGAACTGTTTTTT. Encoded protein: CAISEGGELFF.

This chain connects TRBV2 to TRBJ1-1; no definite D call. Trimming cost V 2 bases and J 0 bases, with 4 bases left between them. This CDR3 is 13 amino acids long. Germline V gene data show CDR1 as SNHLY and CDR2 as FYNNEI. The CDR3, as DNA: TGTGCCAGCAGTGAATTTGTGAACACTGAAGCTTTCTTT. Encoded protein: CASSEFVNTEAFF.

The chain links TRBV7-9 to TRBJ1-2; TRBD1 aligns across 9 bases. V trimming: 5 bases; J trimming: 1 base; junction bases outside the gene matches: 2. The CDR3 has 14 residues. CDR1 and CDR2 (germline): SEHNR, FQNEAQ (reference sequence). The CDR3 bases are TGTGCCAGCAGCGGGACAGGGATTAACTATGGCTACACCTTC. It yields the protein CASSGTGINYGYTF. The full variable domain, in which reference TRBV7-9 and TRBJ1-2 provide the parts outside the CDR3, is DTGVSQNPRHKITKRGQNVTFRCDPISEHNRLYWYRQTLGQGPEFLTYFQNEAQLEKSRLLSDRFSAERPKGSFSTLEIQRTEQGDSAMYLCASSGTGINYGYTFGSGTRLTVV.

Details on this clone: The sample carries other DNA sequences with the same CDR3. The CDR3 region is CASSYSGGRSYEQYF. As DNA, the CDR3 is TGTGCCAGCAGTTACTCGGGCGGGAGGAGTTACGAGCAGTACTTC. The gene calls are TRBV6-6 and TRBJ2-7; the match to TRBD2 covers 8 bases. The V gene's germline CDR1 is MNHNY and CDR2 SVGAGI (reference sequence). J lost 4 bases, V lost 0 bases, and 5 bases had no gene match. CDR3 length equals 15 residues.

J is TRBJ2-7 and V is TRBV6-5; 7 nucleotides align to TRBD1. The CDR3 has 12 amino acids. Germline V gene sequence: CDR1 MNHEY, CDR2 SVGAGI. With 9 bases clipped from V and 5 bases from J, the junction kept 7 bases outside the gene matches. In DNA form, the CDR3 reads TGTGCCAGTATGACAGGGTTCGACGAGCAGTACTTC. It translates to CASMTGFDEQYF.

The chain joins TRBV13 to TRBJ2-2; D is undetermined. V lost 5 bases to trimming and J lost 5 bases, with 6 bases between them. The CDR3 loop spans 12 amino acids. Germline V gene lookup returns CDR1 PRHDT and CDR2 FYEKMQ (reference sequence). CDR3 in amino acids: CASSTVTGELFF. The CDR3 DNA follows: TGTGCCAGCAGCACAGTAACCGGGGAGCTGTTTTTT.

The chain links TRBV28 to TRBJ2-5; 7 bases agree with TRBD1. The V gene's germline CDR1 is MDHEN and CDR2 SYDVKM. V lost 3 bases and J lost 1; bases outside the gene matches: 2. This CDR3 is built from 14 residues. The CDR3 spells CASSFGTVQETQYF. In nucleotides, the CDR3 is TGTGCCAGCAGTTTCGGGACAGTCCAAGAGACCCAGTACTTC.

The chain employs TRBV28 and TRBJ2-5; D not certain. Germline V gene sequence: CDR1 MDHEN, CDR2 SYDVKM. The CDR3 sequence is 13 residues long. Trimming removed 7 bases from V and 4 bases from J, with 13 bases in between. CDR3 sequence reads: CASTSGPIETQYF. The CDR3 region has the DNA TGTGCCAGCACTTCCGGGCCGATAGAGACCCAGTACTTC.

V usage is TRBV6-5 and J usage is TRBJ2-7, with D possibly being TRBD2 (5 bases). CDR3 length: 13 amino acids. V was pared by 5 bases and J by 7 bases, with 15 bases between. Germline-derived CDR1 and CDR2 are MNHEY and SVGAGI. DNA of the CDR3: TGTGCCAGCAGTGACCAACCCTGGAGGGAGCAGTACTTC. Translating it yields CASSDQPWREQYF.

This clone has only one observation. This chain links TRBV2 with TRBJ2-7; D is possibly TRBD1 or TRBD2 (6 bases each). Per the germline V gene, CDR1 is SNHLY and CDR2 is FYNNEI. This CDR3 has 14 amino acids. Trimming pared 8 bases from V and 3 bases from J, leaving 17 bases between. The CDR3 sequence: CASRRGESGYEQYF. CDR3 coding DNA: TGTGCCAGCCGGAGGGGGGAAAGCGGCTACGAGCAGTACTTC.

In its sample, this clone was seen once. The CDR3 DNA is TGTGCCAGCTCAGCTCTACAGGGGATTTGGCAGTTCTTC. Translated: CASSALQGIWQFF. V and J are TRBV18 and TRBJ2-1; 7 nucleotides align to TRBD1. With 5 bases clipped from V and 12 bases from J, the junction kept 10 bases outside the gene matches. The CDR3 contains 13 residues. Per germline, CDR1 KGHSH and CDR2 LQKENI.

CDR3 loop: CASSPGQGADEQYF. DNA of the CDR3: TGTGCCAGCTCACCGGGACAGGGGGCGGACGAGCAGTACTTC. This chain connects TRBV18 to TRBJ2-7; 12 bases fit TRBD1. CDR3 size: 14 residues. J was trimmed by 5 bases and V by 3 bases; bases with no gene match: 2. Germline assignment: CDR1 KGHSH and CDR2 LQKENI.

The CDR3 coding sequence is TGTGCCAGCAGTTGGACCGGGACTCCGGAGTACTTC. Translating gives CASSWTGTPEYF. This rearrangement joins TRBV5-5 to TRBJ2-7; D may be TRBD2 (6 bases). This CDR3 spans 12 amino acids. CDR1 SGHKS and CDR2 YYEKEE come from the germline V gene (reference sequence). V lost 5 bases and J lost 11, with 17 bases in between.

V is TRBV7-9 and J is TRBJ2-7; D may match TRBD1 or TRBD2 (5 bases each). The germline CDR1 and CDR2 sequences are SEHNR and FQNEAQ (reference sequence). The CDR3 is made up of 16 amino acids. V lost 5 bases and J lost 5, with 22 bases in between. Here the CDR3 DNA reads TGTGCCAGCAGCCGCCCAGACCGGGACCATGACGACGAGCAGTACTTC. This gives the protein CASSRPDRDHDDEQYF.

CDR3 amino acids: CASSEFGSGRPGDEQFF. The CDR3 DNA reads as TGCGCCAGCAGTGAGTTCGGGAGCGGGAGACCCGGGGATGAGCAGTTCTTC. The V and J genes are TRBV10-1 and TRBJ2-1; 8 bases agree with TRBD2. CDR3 length equals 17 residues. The V segment lost 1 base and the J segment 8 bases; nucleotides outside the gene matches: 13. CDR1 is WNHNN, CDR2 SYGVQD, per germline (reference sequence).

The rearrangement uses TRBV6-5 and TRBJ2-7; weak D call: TRBD2 (6 bases). Germline CDR1 and CDR2: MNHEY and SVGAGI. V lost 2 bases to trimming and J lost 0 bases, with 11 bases between them. The CDR3 spans 15 residues. CDR3 amino acids: CASSYGWRGSYEQYF. The CDR3 DNA follows: TGTGCCAGCAGTTACGGGTGGAGGGGCTCCTACGAGCAGTACTTC.

The rearrangement links TRBV28 to TRBJ1-4; unclear D gene. Deletions cut 3 bases from V and 4 bases from J, with 9 bases between. Germline V gene lookup returns CDR1 MDHEN and CDR2 SYDVKM. The CDR3 is 14 amino acids. In DNA form, the CDR3 reads TGTGCCAGCAGTTTTCAACAAATTAATGAAAAACTGTTTTTT. This sequence encodes CASSFQQINEKLFF.

The chain carries TRBV13 and TRBJ2-3; tentatively, D is TRBD1 (6 bases). Germline CDR1 PRHDT, CDR2 FYEKMQ (reference sequence). V was pared by 5 bases and J by 10 bases, with 34 bases between. CDR3 size: 19 residues. CDR3 in DNA: TGTGCCAGCAGCCCAAGAGACATTAGCCCGGGTGGGACACAGAGGGCGCAGTATTTT. Its translation is CASSPRDISPGGTQRAQYF.

The genes are TRBV4-2 and TRBJ2-3; possible D gene TRBD2, 5 bases. Germline loops: CDR1 LGHNA, CDR2 YNFKEQ. The CDR3 loop spans 16 amino acids. Trimming removed 0 bases from V and 6 bases from J, with 16 bases in between. In nucleotides, the CDR3 is TGTGCCAGCAGCCAAGATCCAGCGCTAGCAGCTGATACGCAGTATTTT. Encoded protein: CASSQDPALAADTQYF.

The genes are TRBV5-8 and TRBJ2-4; D possibly corresponds to TRBD1 (5 bases). The V gene lost 3 bases and the J gene lost 0 bases, with 16 bases spanning the gap. This CDR3 is built from 17 residues. Germline CDR1 SGHTS, CDR2 YDEGEE. Here the CDR3 DNA reads TGTGCCAGCAGCTGGCTACAACAGGCGCTAGCCAAAAACATTCAGTACTTC. Encoded protein: CASSWLQQALAKNIQYF.

The V gene is TRBV7-2, the J gene TRBJ2-3; D gene unclear. The CDR3 covers 15 residues. Germline CDR1 is SGHTA and CDR2 is FQGNSA. Trimming left V 5 bases short and J 5 bases short, with 17 bases between. For the CDR3, the DNA is TGTGCCAGCAGCCACCCCAGGCCGAAGTTAGATACGCAGTATTTT. Translated: CASSHPRPKLDTQYF.

This chain joins TRBV5-1 and TRBJ1-3; D is unresolved. Trimming pared 0 bases from V and 3 bases from J, leaving 7 bases between. Germline assignment: CDR1 SGHRS and CDR2 YFSETQ. The CDR3 spans 14 residues. The CDR3 sequence is CASSLGAVGNTIYF. The CDR3 region has the DNA TGCGCCAGCAGCTTGGGGGCTGTTGGAAACACCATATATTTT.

The chain has TRBV7-7 and TRBJ2-1; TRBD1 matches at 8 bases. Germline values: CDR1 SSHAT, CDR2 FNYEAQ (reference sequence). V dropped 3 bases and J dropped 6; count of bases not matched to a gene: 10. The CDR3 is 16 residues long. The CDR3 sequence is CASSLGDRGSFNEQFF. The CDR3 region has the DNA TGTGCCAGCAGCTTGGGAGACAGGGGAAGTTTCAATGAGCAGTTCTTC. Complete variable domain (other parts from reference TRBV7-7 and TRBJ2-1): GAGVSQSPRYKVTKRGQDVTLRCDPISSHATLYWYQQALGQGPEFLTYFNYEAQPDKSGLPSDRFSAERPEGSISTLTIQRTEQRDSAMYRCASSLGDRGSFNEQFFGPGTRLTVL.

This clone was observed once. This chain uses TRBV5-4 with TRBJ2-1, with D possibly TRBD2 on 6 matching bases. This CDR3 has 16 amino acids. Deletions cut 4 bases from V and 6 bases from J, with 20 bases between. Germline CDR1 SGHNT, CDR2 YYREEE (reference sequence). In DNA form, the CDR3 reads TGTGCCAGCAGCCCCCGGGACTCAAACCTGGGCAATGAGCAGTTCTTC. This encodes CASSPRDSNLGNEQFF.

The chain combines TRBV18 with TRBJ2-7; unclear D gene. V shed 3 bases and J shed 1 base, with 4 bases lying between them. Germline V gene lookup returns CDR1 KGHSH and CDR2 LQKENI. The CDR3 totals 12 residues. CDR3 coding DNA: TGTGCCAGCTCACCCATGTCCTACGAGCAGTACTTC. Its protein is CASSPMSYEQYF.

Regarding this clone: The same CDR3 also results from other DNA sequences found in this sample. The CDR3 bases are TGTGCCAGCAGCGTAGCAGCGGGAGGCTACGAGCAGTACTTC. It translates to CASSVAAGGYEQYF. The chain has TRBV9 and TRBJ2-7; TRBD2 matches 9 bases. CDR1 is SGDLS and CDR2 is YYNGEE in the germline V gene. This CDR3 has 14 amino acids. The V and J ends lost 0 bases and 3 bases, in that order; junction bases with no gene match: 1.

This chain joins TRBV4-2 and TRBJ2-7; maybe TRBD2 (5 bases). The CDR3 sequence is 14 residues long. The germline V gene has CDR1 LGHNA and CDR2 YNFKEQ. V gave up 1 base and J gave up 2 bases, with 9 bases separating them. CDR3 bases: TGTGCCAGCAGCCAAGGGACTTATACCTACGAGCAGTACTTC. This codes for CASSQGTYTYEQYF.

V is TRBV5-1 and J is TRBJ2-3, with 10 bases that match TRBD2. J gave up 2 bases and V 10 bases, and 7 bases lay outside the gene matches. Germline V CDR1 and CDR2: SGHRS, YFSETQ. The CDR3 extends over 14 amino acids. CDR3 protein: CAGKLAGPTDTQYF. DNA of the CDR3: TGCGCCGGTAAACTAGCGGGACCCACAGATACGCAGTATTTT.

The J gene is TRBJ2-7, the V gene TRBV19, with TRBD2 identical over 15 bases. In germline, CDR1 is LNHDA, CDR2 SQIVND (reference sequence). V dropped 4 bases and J dropped 2; count of bases not matched to a gene: 6. This CDR3 region has 17 residues. The CDR3 loop reads CASSTIGLAGGPYEQYF. In nucleotides, the CDR3 is TGTGCCAGTAGTACCATAGGACTAGCGGGAGGGCCCTACGAGCAGTACTTC.

The chain uses TRBV10-1 and TRBJ2-2; D remains ambiguous. Germline CDR1 is WNHNN and CDR2 is SYGVQD (reference sequence). The CDR3 is 14 residues long. V was cut by 3 bases and J by 1 base, with 6 bases left in between. The CDR3 sequence: CASSENGNTGELFF. The CDR3 coding sequence is TGCGCCAGCAGTGAAAACGGGAACACCGGGGAGCTGTTTTTT.

The genes are TRBV7-2 and TRBJ2-7; D is uncertain. Deletions cut 4 bases from V and 6 bases from J, with 10 bases between. Germline V gene lookup returns CDR1 SGHTA and CDR2 FQGNSA. There are 12 residues in the CDR3. The CDR3 nucleotides are TGTGCCAGCAGCTCTACCTGGCGCGAGCAGTACTTC. Translated: CASSSTWREQYF.

V is TRBV7-9 and J is TRBJ2-7, with TRBD2 as a possible D gene (5 bases). Per germline, CDR1 SEHNR and CDR2 FQNEAQ (reference sequence). CDR3 length: 12 amino acids. V lost 0 bases to trimming and J lost 13 bases, with 13 bases between them. Here the CDR3 reads CASSLAPRGIYF. The CDR3 DNA follows: TGTGCCAGCAGCTTAGCGCCTCGGGGTATATACTTC.